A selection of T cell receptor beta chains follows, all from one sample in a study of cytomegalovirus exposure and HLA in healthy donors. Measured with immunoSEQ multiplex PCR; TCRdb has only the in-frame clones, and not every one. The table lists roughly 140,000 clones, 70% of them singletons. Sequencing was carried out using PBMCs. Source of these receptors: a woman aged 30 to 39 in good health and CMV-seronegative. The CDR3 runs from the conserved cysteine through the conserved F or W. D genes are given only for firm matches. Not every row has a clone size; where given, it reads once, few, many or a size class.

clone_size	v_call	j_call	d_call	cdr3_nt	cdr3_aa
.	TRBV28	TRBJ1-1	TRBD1	TGTGCCAGCAGTTTGGGGGACAGGATGGGGATGAACACTGAAGCTTTCTTT	CASSLGDRMGMNTEAFF
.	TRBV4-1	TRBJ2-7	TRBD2	TGCGCCAGCAGCCAAGAACGACTAGCGGGAGGGCCAATCTACGAGCAGTACTTC	CASSQERLAGGPIYEQYF
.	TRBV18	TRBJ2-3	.	TGTGCCAGCTCGACTACGTCTAGCGCGGATACGCAGTATTTT	CASSTTSSADTQYF
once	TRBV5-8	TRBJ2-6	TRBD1	TGTGCCAGCAGCTTGGCCAGATTTACAGGGGGCAGCTCTGGGGCCAACGTCCTGACTTTC	CASSLARFTGGSSGANVLTF
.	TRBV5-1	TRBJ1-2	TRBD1	TGCGCCAGCAGCTTGGGGGACAGAGAGCTCTATGGCTACACCTTC	CASSLGDRELYGYTF
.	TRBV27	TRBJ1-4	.	TGTGCCAGCAGTTGGCGGAGGGCCGCAACTAATGAAAAACTGTTTTTT	CASSWRRAATNEKLFF
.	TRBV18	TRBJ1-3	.	TGTGCCAGCTCACAGTTCGACAGACACTCTGGAAACACCATATATTTT	CASSQFDRHSGNTIYF
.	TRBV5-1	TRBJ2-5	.	TGCGCCAGCAGGATCCAGGGTATGGAAGAGACCCAGTACTTC	CASRIQGMEETQYF
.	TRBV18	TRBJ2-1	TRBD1	TGTGCCAGCTCACGACTTCCGGGACAGGGGTCCGGCAATGAGCAGTTCTTC	CASSRLPGQGSGNEQFF
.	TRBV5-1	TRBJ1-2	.	TGCGCCAGCAGCTTGGCGGTCCGGGGATACGACTATGGCTACACCTTC	CASSLAVRGYDYGYTF
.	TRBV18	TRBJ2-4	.	TGTGCCAGCTCACCAGACCGGGTCAAAAACATTCAGTACTTC	CASSPDRVKNIQYF
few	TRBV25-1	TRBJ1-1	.	TGTGCCAGCAGTGATGCAAGGACGGCGGGCACTGAAGCTTTCTTT	CASSDARTAGTEAFF
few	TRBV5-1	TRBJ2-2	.	TGCGCCAGCAGCTTGCTACAGGGATCGGGCACCGGGGAGCTGTTTTTT	CASSLLQGSGTGELFF
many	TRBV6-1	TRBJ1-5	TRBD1	TGTGCCAGCAGTGAAGATCCAGGGGGCGGGGGTCAGCCCCAGCATTTT	CASSEDPGGGGQPQHF
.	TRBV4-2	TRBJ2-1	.	TGTGCCAGCAGCCAAGATCGATCCGGGATGGGTTGGAATGAGCAGTTCTTC	CASSQDRSGMGWNEQFF
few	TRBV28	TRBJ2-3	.	TGTGCCAGCAGCCCGGGGGTAGGGAATACGCAGTATTTT	CASSPGVGNTQYF
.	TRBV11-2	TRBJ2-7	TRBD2	TGTGCCAGCAGCTCCGGAGGACTAGCGGGAGTGGGCGAGCAGTACTTC	CASSSGGLAGVGEQYF
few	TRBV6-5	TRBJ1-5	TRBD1	TGTGCCAGCAGGACAGGGGGTAACGGAAATCAGCCCCAGCATTTT	CASRTGGNGNQPQHF
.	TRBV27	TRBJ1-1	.	TGTGCCAGCAGTTCATATAAAGGGAGGGGCACTGAAGCTTTCTTT	CASSSYKGRGTEAFF
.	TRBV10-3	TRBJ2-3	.	TGTGCCATCAGTGATGCAGGGGATACGCAGTATTTT	CAISDAGDTQYF
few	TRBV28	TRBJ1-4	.	TGTGCCAGCAGTTTCCCCGACAGTGCAACTAATGAAAAACTGTTTTTT	CASSFPDSATNEKLFF
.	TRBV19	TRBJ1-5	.	TGTGCCAGTAAAACAGGATCTAGGCAGCCCCAGCATTTT	CASKTGSRQPQHF
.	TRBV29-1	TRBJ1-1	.	TGCAGCGTTGTAGTCCCGGGGTACACTGAAGCTTTCTTT	CSVVVPGYTEAFF
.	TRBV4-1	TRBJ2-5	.	TGCGCCAGCAGCCAAGATGTGCCCCAGGGGGGTCAAGAGACCCAGTACTTC	CASSQDVPQGGQETQYF
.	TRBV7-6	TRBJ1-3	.	TGTGCCAGCAGCGGGGGGGGGCAAGGAAACACCATATATTTT	CASSGGGQGNTIYF
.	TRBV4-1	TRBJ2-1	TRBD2	TGCGCCAGCAGCCAAGCCCCCCGCGGGGGGGCGGATGGTGAGCAGTTCTTC	CASSQAPRGGADGEQFF
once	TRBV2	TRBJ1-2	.	TGTGCCAGCAGTGATCGGGTTCGGGGTATCGGCTACACCTTC	CASSDRVRGIGYTF
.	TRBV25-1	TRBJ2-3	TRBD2	TGTGCCAGCAGTGAGCGGGAGGGCCTGACAGATACGCAGTATTTT	CASSEREGLTDTQYF
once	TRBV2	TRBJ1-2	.	TGTGCCAGCAGGTGGGGGGAGTCCTATGGCTACACCTTC	CASRWGESYGYTF
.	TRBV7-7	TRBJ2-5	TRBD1	TGTGCTAGCAGCTACCAGCCAGGGGGCTTAGAGACCCAGTACTTC	CASSYQPGGLETQYF
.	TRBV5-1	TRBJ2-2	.	TGCGCCAGCAGCTTGTCCGGGGAGAACACCGGGGAGCTGTTTTTT	CASSLSGENTGELFF
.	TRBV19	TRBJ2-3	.	TGTGCCAGTAGTATCGGCCACAGGGCCGCAGATACGCAGTATTTT	CASSIGHRAADTQYF
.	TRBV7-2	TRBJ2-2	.	TGTGCCAGCAGCTTACAACAGATGAACACCGGGGAGCTGTTTTTT	CASSLQQMNTGELFF
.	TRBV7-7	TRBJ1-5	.	TGTGCTAGCAGCTTACGGGTGTTTAGCAATCAGCCCCAGCATTTT	CASSLRVFSNQPQHF
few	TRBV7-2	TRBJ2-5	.	TGTGCCAGCAGCTTACTAGCAGGAGAGACCCAGTACTTC	CASSLLAGETQYF
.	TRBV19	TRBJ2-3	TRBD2	TGTGCCAGTAGTACTAGCGGGAGGGCAGATACGCAGTATTTT	CASSTSGRADTQYF
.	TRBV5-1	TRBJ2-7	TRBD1	TGCGCCAGCAGCCTAACCCCGGGACAGGGGGCCTACGAGCAGTACTTC	CASSLTPGQGAYEQYF
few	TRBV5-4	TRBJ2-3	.	TGTGCCAGCAGACAGGGTAGCACAGATACGCAGTATTTT	CASRQGSTDTQYF
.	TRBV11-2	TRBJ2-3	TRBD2	TGTGCCAGCAGCTTAGATCGGGCTAGCGGCATCACAGATACGCAGTATTTT	CASSLDRASGITDTQYF
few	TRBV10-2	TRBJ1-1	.	TGCGCCAGCAGGGAGTCCCAGGGAGGGGTTAACACTGAAGCTTTCTTT	CASRESQGGVNTEAFF
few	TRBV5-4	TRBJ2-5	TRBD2	TGTGCCAGCAGCTTGGTTTTAGCGGGAGAAGAGACCCAGTACTTC	CASSLVLAGEETQYF
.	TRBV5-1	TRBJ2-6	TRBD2	TGCGCCAGCAGCTGGACTAGCGGGACCTCTGGGGCCAACGTCCTGACTTTC	CASSWTSGTSGANVLTF